The source of this T cell receptor beta chain is a study of OX40 agonist ivuxolimab in advanced cancers. Study in general: The treatment was a fully human IgG2 OX40 agonist, ivuxolimab. All patients had ivuxolimab intravenously every 2 weeks at 0.01 to 10 mg/kg.

CDR1 and CDR2 from the germline V gene are MNHNY and SVGAGI (reference sequence). This CDR3 is 14 amino acids long. V lost 0 bases, J lost 3 bases, and 8 bases lay in between. General study points: Compared with CD4+, CD8+ T cells on average had more expanded clones.

Some clones are missing from TCRdb's copy, which holds only in-frame ones; the method was immunoSEQ multiplex PCR. Here the sample spans 42,000 or so clones, 70% to 85% being singletons. With baseline, cycle 4 day 1, and cycle 7 day 1 as timepoints, blood was sampled. Only one count was recorded for this clone. Its antigen is undetermined. This chain links TRBV6-6 with TRBJ1-1; D is perhaps TRBD1 (5 bases). The clonotype originates from an adult with an advanced solid tumor such as melanoma, head and neck, liver or kidney cancer. This material consisted of CD4+ or CD8+ T cells sorted from blood, taken in a trial of the OX40 agonist ivuxolimab. Written as DNA, the CDR3 is TGTGCCAGCAGTTACTCTGGGGGGGACACTGAAGCTTTCTTT. Amino acids: CASSYSGGDTEAFF.